This TCR beta chain was obtained from a study of OX40 agonist ivuxolimab in advanced cancers. About the study: Patients were dosed intravenously with ivuxolimab at 0.01 to 10 mg/kg every 2 weeks. People in dose escalation had one of these cancers: hepatocellular carcinoma, melanoma, renal cell or head and neck cancer.

Overall study findings and caveats: Averaging showed that CD8+ T cells had more expanded clones than CD4+ did.

Details on this clone: Its antigen is not known.

TCRdb's table, derived via immunoSEQ multiplex PCR, lists solely in-frame clones and lacks some. The sample gives 55,000 to 60,000 clones, 65% to 85% of which show up once; over 0.55% is in the top ten. The V and J ends lost 0 bases and 0 bases respectively, with 9 bases between them. The CDR3 loop spans 15 amino acids. Germline loops: CDR1 SGHDT, CDR2 YYEEEE. This TCR derives from an adult with an advanced solid tumor such as melanoma, head and neck, liver or kidney cancer. This specimen was CD4+ or CD8+ T cells sorted from blood, taken in a trial of the OX40 agonist ivuxolimab. V and J are TRBV5-6 and TRBJ1-1, with D unresolved. The CDR3 DNA reads TGTGCCAGCAGCTTGGGCCCAGGTATGAACACTGAAGCTTTCTTT. The encoded protein is CASSLGPGMNTEAFF.